Listed below are T cell receptor beta chains from one sample, sequenced in a study of naive and memory T cell subsets. TCRdb used MiXCR to reprocess the UMI-ligation and nested PCR reads, holding one entry per CDR3 protein. In the table there are 25,000 to 35,000 distinct CDR3 sequences, about 6.2% of which are singletons. The sequenced sample was skin, obtained from a tuberculin skin test site. These TCRs come from an adult in good health. CDR3s include the opening cysteine and the closing phenylalanine or tryptophan. A D gene is named only where the DNA matches it firmly. Some rows mark clone size as missing; the rest say once, few, many or name a class of expanded clone.

TRBJ1-5	-	-	TRBV7-8	TGTGCCAGCAGCCACAGCTCCGGAAATCAGCCCCAGCATTTT	CASSHSSGNQPQHF
TRBJ2-2	-	few	TRBV5-4	TGTGCCAGCAGCTCGCTACAGGGGAACACCGGGGAGCTGTTTTTT	CASSSLQGNTGELFF
TRBJ2-2	-	medium-sized	TRBV29-1	TGCAGCGGACGGATCTTGAACACCGGGGAGCTGTTTTTT	CSGRILNTGELFF
TRBJ1-1	-	many	TRBV4-1	TGCGCCAGCAGCCAAGAATATGGGTTCCGAGCTTTCTTT	CASSQEYGFRAFF
TRBJ2-3	-	-	TRBV10-3	TGTGCCATCAGTGAGTGGCAGGATCTCACAGATACGCAGTATTTT	CAISEWQDLTDTQYF
TRBJ1-5	TRBD1	many	TRBV20-1	TGCAGGAATGCAGGACAGGGAAACAATCAGCCCCAGCATTTT	CRNAGQGNNQPQHF
TRBJ2-5	-	medium-sized	TRBV20-1	TGCAGTGCTAGATTAGTCCTAAAAGAGACCCAGTACTTC	CSARLVLKETQYF
TRBJ2-5	TRBD2	-	TRBV15	TGTGCCACCAGCGGGGGTAGCGGGGGGAACCAAGAGACCCAGTACTTC	CATSGGSGGNQETQYF
TRBJ1-4	-	many	TRBV27	TGTGCCAGCAGTGTCCGACAGACGGATGGAAAACTGTTTTTT	CASSVRQTDGKLFF
TRBJ2-1	-	many	TRBV5-5	TGTGCCAGCAGCTTGGCTGGGCAGGGCGGCAATGAGCAGTTCTTC	CASSLAGQGGNEQFF
TRBJ2-3	TRBD2	many	TRBV20-1	TGCAGTGCTAGACTAGCGGGGGCCCCACGAACGAATACGCAGTATTTT	CSARLAGAPRTNTQYF
TRBJ1-5	-	few	TRBV12-3/TRBV12-4	TGTGCCAGCAGTCCTGACGGATTGAATCAGCCCCAGCATTTT	CASSPDGLNQPQHF
TRBJ2-4	-	many	TRBV18	TGTGCCAGCTCACCGCTTGAGGGAGTCAAAAACATTCAGTACTTC	CASSPLEGVKNIQYF
TRBJ1-3	TRBD1	many	TRBV15	TGTGCCACCACTCCGGGACAGGCGGATTTCTCTGGAAACACCATATATTTT	CATTPGQADFSGNTIYF
TRBJ2-1	TRBD2	-	TRBV7-9	TGTGCCAGCAGCCCGACTAGCGGGGGGGCCAGGTTTGATGAGCAGTTCTTC	CASSPTSGGARFDEQFF
TRBJ1-4	-	few	TRBV5-1	TGCGCCAGCAGCTCCAGCCCTAATGAAAAACTGTTTTTT	CASSSSPNEKLFF
TRBJ2-1	-	medium-sized	TRBV9	TGTGCCAGCAGCCTAGGGAGCGGGTACAATGAGCAGTTCTTC	CASSLGSGYNEQFF
TRBJ1-2	-	many	TRBV5-6	TGTGCCAGCAGCTCCCAATACGGCGGCTACACCTTC	CASSSQYGGYTF
TRBJ2-7	TRBD1	many	TRBV5-6	TGTGCCAGCAGCGAAGGACAGGACAACAACGAGCAGTACTTC	CASSEGQDNNEQYF
TRBJ1-4	-	-	TRBV7-2	TGTGCCAGCAGCCCAAAATTCTCTAATGAAAAACTGTTTTTT	CASSPKFSNEKLFF
TRBJ2-5	TRBD2	many	TRBV13	TGTGCCAGCAGCTTAGGGACTAGCGGGGGCGAGACCCAGTACTTC	CASSLGTSGGETQYF
TRBJ2-3	TRBD2	many	TRBV18	TGTGCCAGCTCACCACCCGGACTAGCGGGGTCCGGCACAGATACGCAGTATTTT	CASSPPGLAGSGTDTQYF
TRBJ2-5	TRBD2	few	TRBV19	TGTGCCAGTAGCAGCGGGACTAGAGGGACAGAGACCCAGTACTTC	CASSSGTRGTETQYF
TRBJ2-5	-	many	TRBV2	TGTGCCAGCAGTGGTCAGCTGCAAGAGACCCAGTACTTC	CASSGQLQETQYF
TRBJ2-1	-	many	TRBV20-1	TGCAGTGCTAGCCGCGACGTGGAGCAGTTCTTC	CSASRDVEQFF
TRBJ2-5	TRBD2	many	TRBV12-3/TRBV12-4	TGTGCCAGCAGTGTATCGAACCCTTCGGGAGGGACCCAGTACTTC	CASSVSNPSGGTQYF
TRBJ1-2	-	few	TRBV29-1	TGCAGCGTTGTACCCCATAGAGACAACTATGGCTACACCTTC	CSVVPHRDNYGYTF
TRBJ1-2	-	many	TRBV3-1	TGTGCCAGCAGCCAAGGAGGGAACTATGGCTACACCTTC	CASSQGGNYGYTF
TRBJ2-5	TRBD2	few	TRBV25-1	TGTGCCAGCAGAGGCCTCCCTAGCGGAGACCAAGAGACCCAGTACTTC	CASRGLPSGDQETQYF
TRBJ2-1	TRBD2	many	TRBV5-1	TGCGCCAGCAGCTCGAGCGGGGGGGCCTGGTATGAGCGGTTCTTC	CASSSSGGAWYERFF
TRBJ2-2	-	many	TRBV18	TGTGCCAGCTCGCCACAGGGACGAAACACCGGGGAGCTGTTTTTT	CASSPQGRNTGELFF
TRBJ2-3	TRBD2	many	TRBV20-1	TGCAGTGCTGGCGACTTCTTAGCGGGGGGTCCAGATACGCAGTATTTT	CSAGDFLAGGPDTQYF
TRBJ1-1	TRBD1	few	TRBV19	TGTGCCAGTAGTATGCCTGCAGGGGGCGGGAACACTGAAGCTTTCTTT	CASSMPAGGGNTEAFF
TRBJ2-2	TRBD1	many	TRBV3-1	TGTGCCAGCACCAAAAACCGGGACAGCTACACCGGGGAGCTGTTTTTT	CASTKNRDSYTGELFF
TRBJ2-3	TRBD1	many	TRBV6-6	TGTGCCAGCAGTGGTAGGGGGCGAGGGACAGATACGCAGTATTTT	CASSGRGRGTDTQYF
TRBJ1-1	-	few	TRBV6-1	TGTGCCAGCAGTGAAGTGACAACGGGGAACACTGAAGCTTTCTTT	CASSEVTTGNTEAFF
TRBJ2-3	-	medium-sized	TRBV7-9	TGTGCCAGCGGGGGGGCGAGCACAGATACGCAGTATTTT	CASGGASTDTQYF
TRBJ2-7	TRBD1	many	TRBV9	TGTGCCAGCAGTGGGACAGGGCCAACCTACGAGCAGTACTTC	CASSGTGPTYEQYF
TRBJ1-1	-	many	TRBV6-5	TGTGCCAGCAGTCGTGGTGGACCCGAAGCTTTCTTT	CASSRGGPEAFF
TRBJ2-3	TRBD1	-	TRBV20-1	TGCAGTGCTAGAAAGGACAGGGTCCCCCTCACAGATACGCAGTATTTT	CSARKDRVPLTDTQYF